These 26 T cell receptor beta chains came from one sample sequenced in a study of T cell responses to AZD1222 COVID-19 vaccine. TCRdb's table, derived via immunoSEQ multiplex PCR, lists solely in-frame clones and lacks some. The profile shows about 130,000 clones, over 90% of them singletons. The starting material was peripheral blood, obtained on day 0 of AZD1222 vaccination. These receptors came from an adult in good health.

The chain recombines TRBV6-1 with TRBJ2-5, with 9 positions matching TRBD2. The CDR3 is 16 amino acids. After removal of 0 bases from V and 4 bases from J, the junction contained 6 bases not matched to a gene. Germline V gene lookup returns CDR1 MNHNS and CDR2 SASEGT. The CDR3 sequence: CASSEAVLAGTETQYF. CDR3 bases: TGTGCCAGCAGTGAAGCAGTCCTAGCGGGAACAGAGACCCAGTACTTC.

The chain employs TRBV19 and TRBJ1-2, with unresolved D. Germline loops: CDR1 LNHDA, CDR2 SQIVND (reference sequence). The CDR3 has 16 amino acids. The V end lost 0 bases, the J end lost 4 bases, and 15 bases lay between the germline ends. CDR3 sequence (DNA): TGTGCCAGTAGTATAGATCTGGCCAGGCTAGGCTATGGCTACACCTTC. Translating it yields CASSIDLARLGYGYTF.

DNA of the CDR3: TGCAGCGTTGAAGGGCTAGACGGGAGGCCCACAGATACGCAGTATTTT. This sequence encodes CSVEGLDGRPTDTQYF. V and J are TRBV29-1 and TRBJ2-3; 7 bases align to TRBD2. With V trimmed by 1 base and J by 2 bases, 9 bases remained unmatched. The CDR3 has 16 amino acids. The germline CDR1 and CDR2 sequences are SQVTM and ANQGSEA.

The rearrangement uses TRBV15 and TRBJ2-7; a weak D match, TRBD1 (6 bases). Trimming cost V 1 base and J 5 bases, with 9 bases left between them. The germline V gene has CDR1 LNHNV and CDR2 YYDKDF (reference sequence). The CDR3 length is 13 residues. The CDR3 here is CATSRAHRDEQYF. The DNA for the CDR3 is TGTGCCACCAGCAGAGCCCACAGGGACGAGCAGTACTTC.

This chain's CDR3 is CASSPRRTTEGGTEAFF. CDR3 nucleotides: TGTGCCAGCAGCCCTCGCCGGACAACCGAGGGTGGCACTGAAGCTTTCTTT. V usage is TRBV7-9 and J usage is TRBJ1-1; perhaps TRBD1 as D (5 bases). The ends were cut back, 5 bases at V and 4 bases at J, with 23 bases in the middle. The length of the CDR3 is 17 residues. CDR1 is SEHNR and CDR2 is FQNEAQ in the germline V gene (reference sequence).

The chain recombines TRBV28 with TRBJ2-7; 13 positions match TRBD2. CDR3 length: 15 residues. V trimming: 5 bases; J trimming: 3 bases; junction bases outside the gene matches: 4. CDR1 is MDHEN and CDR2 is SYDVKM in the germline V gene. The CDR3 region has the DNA TGTGCCAGCAGTACGGGACTAGCGGGAAACTACGAGCAGTACTTC. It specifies CASSTGLAGNYEQYF. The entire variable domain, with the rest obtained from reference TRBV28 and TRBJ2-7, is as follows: DVKVTQSSRYLVKRTGEKVFLECVQDMDHENMFWYRQDPGLGLRLIYFSYDVKMKEKGDIPEGYSVSREKKERFSLILESASTNQTSMYLCASSTGLAGNYEQYFGPGTRLTVT.

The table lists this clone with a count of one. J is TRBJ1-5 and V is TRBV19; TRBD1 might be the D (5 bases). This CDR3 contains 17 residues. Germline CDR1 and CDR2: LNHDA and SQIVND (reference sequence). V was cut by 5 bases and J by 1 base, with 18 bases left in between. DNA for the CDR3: TGTGCCAGTAGTGCTCTAACAGGACACCTAAGCAATCAGCCCCAGCATTTT. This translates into CASSALTGHLSNQPQHF.

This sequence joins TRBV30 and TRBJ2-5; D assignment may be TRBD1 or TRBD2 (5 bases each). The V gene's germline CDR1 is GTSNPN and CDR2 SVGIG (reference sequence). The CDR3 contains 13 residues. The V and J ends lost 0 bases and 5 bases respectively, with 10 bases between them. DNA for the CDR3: TGTGCCTGGAGTGTTCTAGCAGGGGAGACCCAGTACTTC. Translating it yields CAWSVLAGETQYF.

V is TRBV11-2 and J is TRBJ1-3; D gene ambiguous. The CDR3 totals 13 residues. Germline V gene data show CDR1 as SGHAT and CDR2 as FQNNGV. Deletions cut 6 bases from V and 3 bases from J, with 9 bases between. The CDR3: CASRFQNGNTIYF. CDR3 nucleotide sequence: TGTGCCAGCAGGTTCCAGAATGGAAACACCATATATTTT.

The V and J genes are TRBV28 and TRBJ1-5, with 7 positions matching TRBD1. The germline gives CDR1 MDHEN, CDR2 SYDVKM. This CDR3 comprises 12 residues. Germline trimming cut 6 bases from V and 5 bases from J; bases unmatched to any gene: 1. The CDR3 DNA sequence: TGTGCCAGCAGAACAGGGGATCAGCCCCAGCATTTT. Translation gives CASRTGDQPQHF.

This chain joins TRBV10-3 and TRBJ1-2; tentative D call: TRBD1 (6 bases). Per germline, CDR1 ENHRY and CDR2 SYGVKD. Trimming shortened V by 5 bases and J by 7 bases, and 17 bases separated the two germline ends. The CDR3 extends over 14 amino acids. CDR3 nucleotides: TGTGCCATCAGTCTTCCTCAGGGGATGGGTGGCTACACCTTC. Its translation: CAISLPQGMGGYTF.

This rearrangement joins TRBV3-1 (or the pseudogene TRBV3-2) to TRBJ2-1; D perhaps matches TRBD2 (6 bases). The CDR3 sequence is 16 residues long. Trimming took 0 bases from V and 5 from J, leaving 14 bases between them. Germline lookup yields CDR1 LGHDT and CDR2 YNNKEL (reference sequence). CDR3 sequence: CASSQDLGGFDNEQFF. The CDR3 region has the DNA TGTGCCAGCAGCCAAGACTTGGGGGGTTTTGACAATGAGCAGTTCTTC.

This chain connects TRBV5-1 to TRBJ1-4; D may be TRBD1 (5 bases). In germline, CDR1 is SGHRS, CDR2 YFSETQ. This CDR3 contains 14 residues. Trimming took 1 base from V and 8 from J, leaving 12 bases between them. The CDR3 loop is CASSLYQGGEKLFF. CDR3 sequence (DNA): TGCGCCAGCAGCTTGTACCAGGGAGGCGAAAAACTGTTTTTT.

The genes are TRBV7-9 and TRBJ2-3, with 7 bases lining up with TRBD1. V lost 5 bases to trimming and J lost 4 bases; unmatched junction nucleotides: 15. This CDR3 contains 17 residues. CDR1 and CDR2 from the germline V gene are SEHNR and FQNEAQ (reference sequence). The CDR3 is CASSPLPKTGKADTQYF. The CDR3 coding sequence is TGTGCCAGCAGCCCCCTTCCAAAGACAGGGAAGGCAGATACGCAGTATTTT.

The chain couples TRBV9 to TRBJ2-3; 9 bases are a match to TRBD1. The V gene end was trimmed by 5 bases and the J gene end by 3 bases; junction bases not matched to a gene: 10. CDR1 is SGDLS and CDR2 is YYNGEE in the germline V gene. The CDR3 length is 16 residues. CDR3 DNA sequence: TGTGCCAGCAGTCTTTCCGGGGGACAGGGAACAGATACGCAGTATTTT. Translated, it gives CASSLSGGQGTDTQYF.

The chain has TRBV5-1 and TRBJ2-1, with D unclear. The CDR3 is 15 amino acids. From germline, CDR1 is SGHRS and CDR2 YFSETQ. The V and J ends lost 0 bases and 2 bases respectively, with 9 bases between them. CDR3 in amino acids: CASSLDAGPYNEQFF. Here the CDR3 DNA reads TGCGCCAGCAGCTTGGATGCAGGCCCCTACAATGAGCAGTTCTTC.

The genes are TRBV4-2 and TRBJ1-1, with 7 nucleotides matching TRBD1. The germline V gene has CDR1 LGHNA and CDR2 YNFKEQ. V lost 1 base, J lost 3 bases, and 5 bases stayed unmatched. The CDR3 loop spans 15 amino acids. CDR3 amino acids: CASSQGLDRDTEAFF. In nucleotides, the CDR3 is TGTGCCAGCAGCCAAGGGCTTGACAGGGACACTGAAGCTTTCTTT.

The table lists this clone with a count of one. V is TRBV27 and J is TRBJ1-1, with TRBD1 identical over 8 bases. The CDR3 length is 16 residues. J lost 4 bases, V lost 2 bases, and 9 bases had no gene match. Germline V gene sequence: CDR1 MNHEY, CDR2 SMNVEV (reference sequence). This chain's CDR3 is CASSLSVRGLGTEAFF. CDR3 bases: TGTGCCAGCAGTTTAAGCGTCAGGGGGCTGGGCACTGAAGCTTTCTTT.

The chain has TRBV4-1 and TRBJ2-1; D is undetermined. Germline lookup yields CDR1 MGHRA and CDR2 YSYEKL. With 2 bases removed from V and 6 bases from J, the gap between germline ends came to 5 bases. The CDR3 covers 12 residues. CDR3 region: CASSQTINEQFF. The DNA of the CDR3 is TGCGCCAGCAGCCAAACTATCAATGAGCAGTTCTTC.

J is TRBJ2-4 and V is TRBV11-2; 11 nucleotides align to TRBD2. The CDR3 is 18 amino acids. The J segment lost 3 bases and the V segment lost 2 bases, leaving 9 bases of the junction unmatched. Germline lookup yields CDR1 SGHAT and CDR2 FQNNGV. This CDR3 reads CASSLLAGGNWGKNIQYF. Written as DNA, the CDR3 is TGTGCCAGCAGCTTATTAGCGGGAGGGAATTGGGGCAAAAACATTCAGTACTTC.

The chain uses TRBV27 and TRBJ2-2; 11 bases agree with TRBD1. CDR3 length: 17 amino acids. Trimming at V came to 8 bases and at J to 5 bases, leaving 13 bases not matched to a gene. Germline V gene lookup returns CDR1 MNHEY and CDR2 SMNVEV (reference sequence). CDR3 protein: CASQATLGQGDTGELFF. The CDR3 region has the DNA TGTGCCAGCCAGGCCACTCTGGGACAGGGGGATACCGGGGAGCTGTTTTTT.

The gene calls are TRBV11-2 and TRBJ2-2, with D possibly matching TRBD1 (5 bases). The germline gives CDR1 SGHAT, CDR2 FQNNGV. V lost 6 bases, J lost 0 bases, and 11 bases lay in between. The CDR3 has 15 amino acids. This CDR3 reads CASRPDSANTGELFF. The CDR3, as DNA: TGTGCCAGCAGACCAGACAGCGCGAACACCGGGGAGCTGTTTTTT.

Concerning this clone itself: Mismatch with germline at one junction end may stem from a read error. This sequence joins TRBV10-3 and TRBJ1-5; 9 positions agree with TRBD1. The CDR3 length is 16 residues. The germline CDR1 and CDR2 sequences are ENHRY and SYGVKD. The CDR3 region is CAISEGVTGGKQPQHF. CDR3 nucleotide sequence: TGTGCCATCAGTGAGGGGGTTACAGGGGGCAAGCAGCCCCAGCATTTT.

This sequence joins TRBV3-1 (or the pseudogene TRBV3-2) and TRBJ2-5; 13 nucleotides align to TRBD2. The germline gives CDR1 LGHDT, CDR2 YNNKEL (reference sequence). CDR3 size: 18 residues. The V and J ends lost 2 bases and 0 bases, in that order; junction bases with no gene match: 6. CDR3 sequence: CASSQRLAGGMDQETQYF. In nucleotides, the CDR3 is TGTGCCAGCAGCCAAAGACTAGCGGGAGGAATGGACCAAGAGACCCAGTACTTC.

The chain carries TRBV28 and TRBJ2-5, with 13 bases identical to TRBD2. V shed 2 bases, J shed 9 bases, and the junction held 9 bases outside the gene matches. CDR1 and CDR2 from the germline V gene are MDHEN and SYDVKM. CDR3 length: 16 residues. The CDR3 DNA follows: TGTGCCAGCAGTTTAAATCCGGGACTAGCGGGAATGGCCCAGTACTTC. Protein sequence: CASSLNPGLAGMAQYF. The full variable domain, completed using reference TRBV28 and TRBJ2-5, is DVKVTQSSRYLVKRTGEKVFLECVQDMDHENMFWYRQDPGLGLRLIYFSYDVKMKEKGDIPEGYSVSREKKERFSLILESASTNQTSMYLCASSLNPGLAGMAQYFGPGTRLLVL.

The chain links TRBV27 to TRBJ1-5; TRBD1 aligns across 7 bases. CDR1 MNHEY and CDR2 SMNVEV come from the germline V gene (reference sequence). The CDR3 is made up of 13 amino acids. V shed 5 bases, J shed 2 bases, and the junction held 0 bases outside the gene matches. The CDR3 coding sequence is TGTGCCAGCAGTGGACAGGGCAATCAGCCCCAGCATTTT. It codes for CASSGQGNQPQHF.